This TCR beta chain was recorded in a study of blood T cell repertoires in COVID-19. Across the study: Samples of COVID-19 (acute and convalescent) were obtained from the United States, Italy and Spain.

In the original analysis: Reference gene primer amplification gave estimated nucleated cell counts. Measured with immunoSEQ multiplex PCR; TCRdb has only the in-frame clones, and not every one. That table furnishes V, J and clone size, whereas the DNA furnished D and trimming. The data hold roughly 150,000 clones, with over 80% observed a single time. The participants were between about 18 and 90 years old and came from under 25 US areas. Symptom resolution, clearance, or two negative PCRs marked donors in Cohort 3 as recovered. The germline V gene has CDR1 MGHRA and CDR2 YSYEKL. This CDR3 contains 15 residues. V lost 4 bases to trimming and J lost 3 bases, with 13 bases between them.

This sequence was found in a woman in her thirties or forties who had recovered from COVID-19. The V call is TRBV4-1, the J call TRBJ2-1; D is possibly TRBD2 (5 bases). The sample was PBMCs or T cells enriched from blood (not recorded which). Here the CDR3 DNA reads TGCGCCAGCAGCCGCCTGGGGAGTTTCTACAATGAGCAGTTCTTC. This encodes CASSRLGSFYNEQFF.